A single sample gave rise to the 26 T cell receptor beta chains below, sequenced in a study of blood T cell repertoires in COVID-19. Clones were read by immunoSEQ multiplex PCR, and TCRdb kept only the in-frame ones, dropping some. The repertoire holds 200,000 to 250,000 clones, with around 82% as singletons. The sample comprised PBMCs or T cells enriched from blood (not recorded which). The origin of the receptors is a woman aged 45-65 years who had been exposed to COVID-19.

The V gene is TRBV28, the J gene TRBJ2-7; D perhaps matches TRBD1 (5 bases). CDR3 size: 13 residues. Trimming shortened V by 5 bases and J by 7 bases, and 15 bases separated the two germline ends. CDR1 is MDHEN, CDR2 SYDVKM, per germline. The CDR3 sequence is CASSVRAPQEQYF. In DNA form, the CDR3 reads TGTGCCAGCAGTGTCAGGGCCCCCCAGGAGCAGTACTTC.

The V call is TRBV5-1, the J call TRBJ1-1, with no clear D. Trimming pared 0 bases from V and 6 bases from J, leaving 9 bases between. The CDR3 is made up of 13 amino acids. Germline V gives CDR1 SGHRS, CDR2 YFSETQ. The CDR3 DNA sequence: TGCGCCAGCAGCTTGGGTGCAGGCGCTGAAGCTTTCTTT. Translating it yields CASSLGAGAEAFF.

The chain is built from TRBV25-1 and TRBJ2-5; D is ambiguous. This CDR3 is 15 amino acids long. Trimming shortened V by 2 bases and J by 3 bases, and 13 bases separated the two germline ends. From germline, CDR1 is MGHDK and CDR2 SYGVNS. The DNA of the CDR3 is TGTGCCAGCAGTGAAACAGTGTCAGGAAAAGAGACCCAGTACTTC. This gives the protein CASSETVSGKETQYF. Together with reference TRBV25-1 and TRBJ2-5, the CDR3 gives the full variable domain: EADIYQTPRYLVIGTGKKITLECSQTMGHDKMYWYQQDPGMELHLIHYSYGVNSTEKGDLSSESTVSRIRTEHFPLTLESARPSHTSQYLCASSETVSGKETQYFGPGTRLLVL.

V is TRBV10-3 and J is TRBJ1-5; D gene unclear. Germline values: CDR1 ENHRY, CDR2 SYGVKD. Trimming stripped 3 bases from V and 8 bases from J, with 11 bases between. This CDR3 has 13 amino acids. CDR3 in amino acids: CAISEEVWEPQHF. CDR3 in DNA: TGTGCCATCAGTGAAGAGGTCTGGGAGCCCCAGCATTTT.

The table lists this clone with a few counts. J is TRBJ2-5 and V is TRBV5-1, with 10 bases matching TRBD2. CDR1 is SGHRS, CDR2 YFSETQ, per germline. The J segment lost 2 bases and the V segment lost 0 bases, leaving 4 bases of the junction unmatched. The CDR3 is 16 residues long. The CDR3 region has the DNA TGCGCCAGCAGCTTGGCTGGACTAGCGGTACAAGAGACCCAGTACTTC. It encodes CASSLAGLAVQETQYF.

The rearrangement links TRBV25-1 to TRBJ1-4; 7 nucleotides match TRBD1. The V and J ends lost 5 bases and 7 bases, in that order; junction bases with no gene match: 4. This CDR3 is built from 13 residues. The germline gives CDR1 MGHDK, CDR2 SYGVNS. This chain's CDR3 is CASSTGTVEKLFF. The CDR3 bases are TGTGCCAGCAGTACAGGGACAGTTGAAAAACTGTTTTTT.

This chain connects TRBV6-5 to TRBJ1-5, with a weak D call TRBD1 (6 bases). CDR3 length equals 14 residues. V dropped 6 bases and J dropped 8 bases, with 17 bases sitting between them. Germline CDR1 is MNHEY and CDR2 is SVGAGI. The CDR3 loop is CASRVLQGREPQHF. Here the CDR3 DNA reads TGTGCCAGCAGGGTCCTACAGGGAAGGGAGCCCCAGCATTTT.

The genes are TRBV29-1 and TRBJ1-3; 10 bases are a match to TRBD1. V trimming: 6 bases; J trimming: 2 bases; junction bases outside the gene matches: 13. The CDR3 is 17 residues long. Per germline, CDR1 SQVTM and CDR2 ANQGSEA. The DNA for the CDR3 is TGCAGCGTCGCATATGACGCCGGGACAGGGGCTGGAAACACCATATATTTT. This codes for CSVAYDAGTGAGNTIYF.

V usage is TRBV7-9 and J usage is TRBJ2-1; 12 positions match TRBD2. J lost 7 bases, V lost 5 bases, and 9 bases had no gene match. Looked up from germline, CDR1 is SEHNR and CDR2 is FQNEAQ (reference sequence). The CDR3 length is 16 residues. CDR3 sequence reads: CASSPTLTSGGNEQFF. In DNA form, the CDR3 reads TGTGCCAGCAGCCCTACATTGACTAGCGGGGGTAATGAGCAGTTCTTC.

The chain is built from TRBV27 and TRBJ1-6, with D possibly being TRBD1 (5 bases). The CDR3 consists of 16 residues. Trimming shortened V by 3 bases and J by 6 bases, and 15 bases separated the two germline ends. Germline CDR1 is MNHEY and CDR2 is SMNVEV (reference sequence). The DNA of the CDR3 is TGTGCCAGCAGTTTTGGATCAGGGATTGGTAATTCACCCCTCCACTTT. This gives the protein CASSFGSGIGNSPLHF.

V is TRBV10-2 and J is TRBJ1-3, with D possibly matching TRBD1 (6 bases). This CDR3 region has 13 residues. V was cut by 5 bases and J by 2 bases, with 7 bases left in between. Germline V gene data show CDR1 as WSHSY and CDR2 as SAAADI. Here the CDR3 DNA reads TGCGCCAGCAGTTGGGACACTGGAAACACCATATATTTT. It specifies CASSWDTGNTIYF.

This clone was seen just once. The CDR3 nucleotides read TGTGCCAGCTCACCAGACGGACTTTTTAGGAATCAGCCCCAGCATTTT. The encoded protein is CASSPDGLFRNQPQHF. The J gene is TRBJ1-5, the V gene TRBV18, with D unresolved. V lost 2 bases to trimming and J lost 4 bases, with 15 bases between them. This CDR3 has 16 residues. Germline-derived CDR1 and CDR2 are KGHSH and LQKENI.

The V call is TRBV12-3 or TRBV12-4, the J call TRBJ2-5; D gene unclear. V was clipped by 3 bases and J by 7 bases, with 9 bases between them. The CDR3 spans 12 residues. The CDR3 DNA is TGTGCCAGCAGTTTGGGTAGAGGGACCCAGTACTTC. It specifies CASSLGRGTQYF.

This sequence joins TRBV30 and TRBJ2-1; TRBD2 aligns across 10 bases. This CDR3 has 14 residues. The germline V gene encodes CDR1 GTSNPN and CDR2 SVGIG (reference sequence). V lost 5 bases and J lost 9; bases outside the gene matches: 10. CDR3 bases: TGTGCCTGGGCCGGTAGCGGGGGGACTTCTGAGCAGTTCTTC. Amino acids: CAWAGSGGTSEQFF.

A single count supports this clone. This chain links TRBV2 with TRBJ2-7, with D tentatively TRBD1 (6 bases). V shed 4 bases and J shed 2 bases, with 6 bases lying between them. Germline assignment: CDR1 SNHLY and CDR2 FYNNEI. The CDR3 length is 12 residues. CDR3 DNA sequence: TGTGCCAGCAGTGGACAGGCCTACGAGCAGTACTTC. It specifies CASSGQAYEQYF.

V and J are TRBV15 and TRBJ2-5; no definite D call. The V and J ends lost 0 bases and 3 bases respectively, with 5 bases between them. The CDR3 extends over 13 amino acids. Germline loops: CDR1 LNHNV, CDR2 YYDKDF (reference sequence). The CDR3 coding sequence is TGTGCCACCAGCAGAGATCGGGAAGAGACCCAGTACTTC. Residues: CATSRDREETQYF. Based on the CDR3 plus reference TRBV15 and TRBJ2-5, the full variable domain is DAMVIQNPRYQVTQFGKPVTLSCSQTLNHNVMYWYQQKSSQAPKLLFHYYDKDFNNEADTPDNFQSRRPNTSFCFLDIRSPGLGDTAMYLCATSRDREETQYFGPGTRLLVL.

This clone was detected once. The rearrangement uses TRBV7-2 and TRBJ1-4, with 8 bases matching TRBD1. V was clipped by 3 bases and J by 5 bases; unmatched bases: 2. CDR3 length equals 14 residues. Germline CDR1 is SGHTA and CDR2 is FQGNSA. The CDR3 here is CASSFRTGNEKLFF. The CDR3 DNA is TGTGCCAGCAGCTTTCGGACAGGGAATGAAAAACTGTTTTTT.

This chain joins TRBV7-9 and TRBJ1-2; possible D gene TRBD1, 6 bases. V lost 2 bases, J lost 4 bases, and 11 bases lay in between. Germline values: CDR1 SEHNR, CDR2 FQNEAQ (reference sequence). This CDR3 is built from 14 residues. The chain's CDR3 is CASSLTGILYGYTF. CDR3 sequence (DNA): TGTGCCAGCAGCTTAACAGGGATCCTCTATGGCTACACCTTC. The variable domain in full, with the rest retrieved from reference TRBV7-9 and TRBJ1-2, is DTGVSQNPRHKITKRGQNVTFRCDPISEHNRLYWYRQTLGQGPEFLTYFQNEAQLEKSRLLSDRFSAERPKGSFSTLEIQRTEQGDSAMYLCASSLTGILYGYTFGSGTRLTVV.

This chain links TRBV10-1 with TRBJ2-1; 9 nucleotides agree with TRBD2. This CDR3 is 16 amino acids long. The V gene's germline CDR1 is WNHNN and CDR2 SYGVQD (reference sequence). V lost 4 bases, J lost 0 bases, and 4 bases stayed unmatched. The CDR3 DNA follows: TGCGCCAGCAGTGGGGTAGCGGGGGCCTCCTACAATGAGCAGTTCTTC. Amino acids: CASSGVAGASYNEQFF.

This clone was seen once. The J gene is TRBJ1-1, the V gene TRBV19, with a tentative D call TRBD1 (5 bases). The V end lost 1 base, the J end lost 0 bases, and 9 bases lay between the germline ends. Germline values: CDR1 LNHDA, CDR2 SQIVND (reference sequence). The CDR3 contains 15 residues. CDR3: CASSIVGRVNTEAFF. The CDR3 bases are TGTGCCAGTAGTATAGTAGGCAGGGTGAACACTGAAGCTTTCTTT.

The V call is TRBV18, the J call TRBJ2-3; tentative D call: TRBD2 (5 bases). The length of the CDR3 is 14 residues. CDR1 is KGHSH and CDR2 is LQKENI in the germline V gene. The V and J ends lost 2 bases and 3 bases respectively, with 9 bases between them. In DNA form, the CDR3 reads TGTGCCAGCTCACCAATCGGGGAAACAGATACGCAGTATTTT. Translation gives CASSPIGETDTQYF.

This chain connects TRBV19 to TRBJ2-7; 7 nucleotides line up with TRBD2. The CDR3 spans 13 residues. V was pared by 6 bases and J by 3 bases, with 5 bases of the junction left unmatched. Germline V lookup: CDR1 LNHDA, CDR2 SQIVND (reference sequence). The CDR3 coding sequence is TGTGCCAGTAGCCGAGGGGAGGGCTACGAGCAGTACTTC. Amino acid sequence: CASSRGEGYEQYF. Based on the CDR3 plus reference TRBV19 and TRBJ2-7, the full variable domain is DGGITQSPKYLFRKEGQNVTLSCEQNLNHDAMYWYRQDPGQGLRLIYYSQIVNDFQKGDIAEGYSVSREKKESFPLTVTSAQKNPTAFYLCASSRGEGYEQYFGPGTRLTVT.

The rearrangement links TRBV7-9 to TRBJ1-2, with D hard to call. The germline gives CDR1 SEHNR, CDR2 FQNEAQ (reference sequence). This CDR3 is 13 amino acids long. Trimming removed 2 bases from V and 4 bases from J, with 8 bases in between. In DNA form, the CDR3 reads TGTGCCAGCAGCTTAAAGGAGATCTATGGCTACACCTTC. Its translation is CASSLKEIYGYTF.

The chain joins TRBV18 to TRBJ1-2; no firm D call. V lost 2 bases and J 0 bases, leaving 7 bases between the germline ends. Germline loops: CDR1 KGHSH, CDR2 LQKENI. The CDR3 length is 14 residues. CDR3 protein: CASSPNRANYGYTF. CDR3 coding DNA: TGTGCCAGCTCACCAAATCGAGCTAACTATGGCTACACCTTC.

The chain uses TRBV11-2 and TRBJ2-1; perhaps TRBD2 as D (6 bases). CDR3 length: 15 amino acids. Germline V gene lookup returns CDR1 SGHAT and CDR2 FQNNGV. The V gene lost 3 bases and the J gene lost 10 bases, with 19 bases spanning the gap. In nucleotides, the CDR3 is TGTGCCAGCAGCTTTGTCAGCGGGTCTCGGGGGGAGCAGTTCTTC. Translated, it gives CASSFVSGSRGEQFF.

This clone showed up just a few times. The V call is TRBV4-1, the J call TRBJ2-2; tentative D call: TRBD2 (6 bases). The germline gives CDR1 MGHRA, CDR2 YSYEKL. The CDR3 length is 15 residues. Deletions cut 2 bases from V and 4 bases from J, with 11 bases between. CDR3 region: CASSQSLGGTGELFF. CDR3 in DNA: TGCGCCAGCAGCCAAAGCCTGGGGGGCACCGGGGAGCTGTTTTTT.